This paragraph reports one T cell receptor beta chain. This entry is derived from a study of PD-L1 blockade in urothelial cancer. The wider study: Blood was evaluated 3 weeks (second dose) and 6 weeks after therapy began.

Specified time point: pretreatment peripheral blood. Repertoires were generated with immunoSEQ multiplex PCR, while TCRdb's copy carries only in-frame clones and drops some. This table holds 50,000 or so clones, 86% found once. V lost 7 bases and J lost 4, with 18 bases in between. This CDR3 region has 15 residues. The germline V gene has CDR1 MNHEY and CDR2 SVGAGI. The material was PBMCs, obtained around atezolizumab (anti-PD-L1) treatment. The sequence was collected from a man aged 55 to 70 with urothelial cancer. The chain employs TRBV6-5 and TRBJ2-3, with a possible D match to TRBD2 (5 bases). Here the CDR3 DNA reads TGTGCCAGCACCGAGGGCCCAAATCCCGCAGATACGCAGTATTTT. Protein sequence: CASTEGPNPADTQYF.